The clone carrying this T cell receptor beta chain showed up just once. In the original workflow: Reference gene primer amplification gave estimated nucleated cell counts. Clones were sequenced by immunoSEQ multiplex PCR, and TCRdb holds only the in-frame ones, with some missing. D and trimming come from the DNA, and the V and J calls and clone size come from that table. The profile shows over 250,000 clones, approximately 85% of them singletons. This specimen comes from a study of blood T cell repertoires in COVID-19. Study background: The study drew acute and convalescent COVID-19 samples from the United States, Italy and Spain. Sources were T cells, B-cell-depleted T cells, or PBMCs; the material itself was cDNA or gDNA.

V trimming: 0 bases; J trimming: 3 bases; junction bases outside the gene matches: 4. The germline gives CDR1 MNHEY, CDR2 SVGAGI. CDR3 size: 15 residues. This sequence originates from a woman aged 65 to 85 with acute or convalescent COVID-19. Sequences were obtained from peripheral blood. The gene calls are TRBV6-5 and TRBJ1-1, with TRBD1 matching over 7 bases. Here the CDR3 DNA reads TGTGCCAGCAGTTACTCGATAGGGGGCCACACTGAAGCTTTCTTT. Its protein is CASSYSIGGHTEAFF.